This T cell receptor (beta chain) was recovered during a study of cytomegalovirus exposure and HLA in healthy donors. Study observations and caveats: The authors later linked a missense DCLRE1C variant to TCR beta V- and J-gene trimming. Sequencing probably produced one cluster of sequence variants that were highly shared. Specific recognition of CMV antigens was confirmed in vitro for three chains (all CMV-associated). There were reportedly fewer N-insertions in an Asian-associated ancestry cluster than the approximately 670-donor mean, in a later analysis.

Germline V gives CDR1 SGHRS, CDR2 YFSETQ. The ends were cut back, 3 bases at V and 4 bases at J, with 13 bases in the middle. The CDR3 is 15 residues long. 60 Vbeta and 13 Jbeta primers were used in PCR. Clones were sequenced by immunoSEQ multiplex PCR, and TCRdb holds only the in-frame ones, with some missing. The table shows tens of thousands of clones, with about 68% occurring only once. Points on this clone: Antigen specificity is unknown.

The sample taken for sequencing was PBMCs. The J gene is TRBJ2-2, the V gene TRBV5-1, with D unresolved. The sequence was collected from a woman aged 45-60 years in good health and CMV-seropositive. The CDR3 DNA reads TGCGCCAGCAGCTCACGGCGACGGGTCACCGGGGAGCTGTTTTTT. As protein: CASSSRRRVTGELFF. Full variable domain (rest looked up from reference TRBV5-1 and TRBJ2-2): KAGVTQTPRYLIKTRGQQVTLSCSPISGHRSVSWYQQTPGQGLQFLFEYFSETQRNKGNFPGRFSGRQFSNSRSEMNVSTLELGDSALYLCASSSRRRVTGELFFGEGSRLTVL.